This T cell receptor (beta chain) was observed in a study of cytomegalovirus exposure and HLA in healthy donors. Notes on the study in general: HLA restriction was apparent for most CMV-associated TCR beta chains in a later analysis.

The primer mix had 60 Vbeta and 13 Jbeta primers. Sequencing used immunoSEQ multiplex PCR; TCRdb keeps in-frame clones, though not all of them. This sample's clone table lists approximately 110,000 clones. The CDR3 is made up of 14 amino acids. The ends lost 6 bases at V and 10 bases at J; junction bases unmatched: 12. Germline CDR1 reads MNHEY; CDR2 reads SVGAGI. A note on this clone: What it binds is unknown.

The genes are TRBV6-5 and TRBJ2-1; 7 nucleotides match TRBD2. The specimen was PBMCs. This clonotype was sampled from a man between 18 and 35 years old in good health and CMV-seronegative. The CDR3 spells CASRPGWGGSEQFF. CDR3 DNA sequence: TGTGCCAGCAGGCCGGGGTGGGGCGGGAGCGAGCAGTTCTTC.